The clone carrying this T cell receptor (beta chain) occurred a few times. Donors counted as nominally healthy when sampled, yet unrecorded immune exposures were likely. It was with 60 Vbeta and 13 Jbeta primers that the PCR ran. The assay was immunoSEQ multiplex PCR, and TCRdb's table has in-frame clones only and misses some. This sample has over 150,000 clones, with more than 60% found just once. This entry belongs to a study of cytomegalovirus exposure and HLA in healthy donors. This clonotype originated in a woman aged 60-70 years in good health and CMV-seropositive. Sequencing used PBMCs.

The CDR3 coding sequence is TGTGCCAGCAGCTTAGGCGGGAATACAAAGGCTTTCTTT. This gives the protein CASSLGGNTKAFF. The J gene is TRBJ1-1, the V gene TRBV7-9; D call uncertain. Germline assignment: CDR1 SEHNR and CDR2 FQNEAQ (reference sequence). The CDR3 has 13 amino acids. V was clipped by 1 base and J by 11 bases, with 14 bases between them.